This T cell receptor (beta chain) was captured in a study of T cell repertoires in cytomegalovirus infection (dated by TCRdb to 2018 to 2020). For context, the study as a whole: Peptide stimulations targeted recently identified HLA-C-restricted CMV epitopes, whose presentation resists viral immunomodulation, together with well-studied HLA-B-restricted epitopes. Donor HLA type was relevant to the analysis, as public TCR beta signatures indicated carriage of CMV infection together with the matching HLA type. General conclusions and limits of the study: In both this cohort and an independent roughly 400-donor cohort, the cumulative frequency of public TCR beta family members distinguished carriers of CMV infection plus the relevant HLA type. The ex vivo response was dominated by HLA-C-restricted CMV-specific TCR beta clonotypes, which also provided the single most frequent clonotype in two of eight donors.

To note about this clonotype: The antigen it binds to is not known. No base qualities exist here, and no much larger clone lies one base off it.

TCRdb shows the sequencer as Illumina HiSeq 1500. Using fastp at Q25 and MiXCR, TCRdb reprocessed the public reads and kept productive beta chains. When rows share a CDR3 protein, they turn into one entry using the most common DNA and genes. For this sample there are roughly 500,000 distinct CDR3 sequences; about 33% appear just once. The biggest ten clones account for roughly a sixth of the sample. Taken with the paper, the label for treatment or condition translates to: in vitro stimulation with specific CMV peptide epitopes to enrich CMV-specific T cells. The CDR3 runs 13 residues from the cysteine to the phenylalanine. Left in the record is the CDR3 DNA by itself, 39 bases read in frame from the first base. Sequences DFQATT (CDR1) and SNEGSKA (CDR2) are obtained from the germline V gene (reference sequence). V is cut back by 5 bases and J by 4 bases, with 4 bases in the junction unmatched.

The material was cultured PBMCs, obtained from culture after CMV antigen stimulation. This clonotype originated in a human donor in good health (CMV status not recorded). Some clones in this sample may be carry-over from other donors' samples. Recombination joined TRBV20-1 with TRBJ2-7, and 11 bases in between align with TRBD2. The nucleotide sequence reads TGCAGTGCTTCTCTAGCGGGAGGATACGAGCAGTACTTC. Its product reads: CSASLAGGYEQYF.